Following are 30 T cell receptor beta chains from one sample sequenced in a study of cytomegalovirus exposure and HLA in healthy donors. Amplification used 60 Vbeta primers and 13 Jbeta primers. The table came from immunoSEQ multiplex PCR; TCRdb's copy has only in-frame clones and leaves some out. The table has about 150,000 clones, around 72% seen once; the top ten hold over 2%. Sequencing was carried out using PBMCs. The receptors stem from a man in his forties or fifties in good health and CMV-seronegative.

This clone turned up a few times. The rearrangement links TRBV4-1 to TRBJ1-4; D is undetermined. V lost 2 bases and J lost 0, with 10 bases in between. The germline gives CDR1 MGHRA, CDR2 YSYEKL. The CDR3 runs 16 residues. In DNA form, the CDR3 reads TGCGCCAGCAGCCAACCGGGGAAGGCAACTAATGAAAAACTGTTTTTT. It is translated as CASSQPGKATNEKLFF.

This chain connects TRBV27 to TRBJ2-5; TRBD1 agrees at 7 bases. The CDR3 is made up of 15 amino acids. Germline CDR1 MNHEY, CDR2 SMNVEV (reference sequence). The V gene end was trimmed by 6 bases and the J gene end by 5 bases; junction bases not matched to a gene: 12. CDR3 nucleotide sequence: TGTGCCAGCAGGGGCACAGGGGCGACTTGGGAGACCCAGTACTTC. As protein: CASRGTGATWETQYF.

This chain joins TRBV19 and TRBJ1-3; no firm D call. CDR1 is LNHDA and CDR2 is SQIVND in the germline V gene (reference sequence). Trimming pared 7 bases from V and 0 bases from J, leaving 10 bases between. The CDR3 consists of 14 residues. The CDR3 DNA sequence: TGTGCCAGTATGGAGTATAGCTCTGGAAACACCATATATTTT. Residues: CASMEYSSGNTIYF.

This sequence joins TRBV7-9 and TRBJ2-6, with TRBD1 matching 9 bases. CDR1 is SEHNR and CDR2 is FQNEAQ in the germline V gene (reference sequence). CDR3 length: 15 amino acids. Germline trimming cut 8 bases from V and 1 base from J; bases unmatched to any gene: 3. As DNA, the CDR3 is TGTGCCAGCGACAGGGGGAGGTCTGGGGCCAACGTCCTGACTTTC. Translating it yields CASDRGRSGANVLTF.

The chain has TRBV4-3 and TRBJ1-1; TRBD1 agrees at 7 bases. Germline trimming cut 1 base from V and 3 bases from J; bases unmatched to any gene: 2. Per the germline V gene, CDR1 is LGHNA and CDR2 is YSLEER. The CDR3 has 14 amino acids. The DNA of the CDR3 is TGCGCCAGCAGCCAAGTCAGGGGGGACACTGAAGCTTTCTTT. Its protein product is CASSQVRGDTEAFF.

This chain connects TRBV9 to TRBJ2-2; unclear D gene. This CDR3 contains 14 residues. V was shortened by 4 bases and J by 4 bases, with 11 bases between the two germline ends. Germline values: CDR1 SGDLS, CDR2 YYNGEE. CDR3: CASSSTYSTGELFF. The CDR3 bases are TGTGCCAGCAGCTCAACTTACAGCACCGGGGAGCTGTTTTTT.

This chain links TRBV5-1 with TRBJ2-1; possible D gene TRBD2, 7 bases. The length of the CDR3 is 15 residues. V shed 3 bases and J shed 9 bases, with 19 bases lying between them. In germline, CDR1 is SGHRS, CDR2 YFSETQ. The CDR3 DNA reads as TGCGCCAGCAGCTGGAGGGGGAGGGCAGATCCTGAGCAGTTCTTC. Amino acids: CASSWRGRADPEQFF.

The CDR3 region is CAISESKGQGNQPQHF. CDR3 nucleotide sequence: TGTGCCATCAGTGAGTCGAAGGGGCAGGGCAATCAGCCCCAGCATTTT. This chain joins TRBV10-3 and TRBJ1-5, with D perhaps matching TRBD1 (5 bases). CDR1 is ENHRY, CDR2 SYGVKD, per germline. Trimming cost V 0 bases and J 2 bases, with 11 bases left between them. The CDR3 has 16 amino acids.

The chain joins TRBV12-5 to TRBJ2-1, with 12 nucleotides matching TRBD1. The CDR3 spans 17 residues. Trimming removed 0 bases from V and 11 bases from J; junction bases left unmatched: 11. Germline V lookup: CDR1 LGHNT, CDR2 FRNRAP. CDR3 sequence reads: CASGLVRGQGAHSKQFF. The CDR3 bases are TGTGCTAGTGGTTTGGTACGGGGACAGGGGGCGCATTCAAAGCAGTTCTTC. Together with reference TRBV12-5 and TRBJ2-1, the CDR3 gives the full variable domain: DARVTQTPRHKVTEMGQEVTMRCQPILGHNTVFWYRQTMMQGLELLAYFRNRAPLDDSGMPKDRFSAEMPDATLATLKIQPSEPRDSAVYFCASGLVRGQGAHSKQFFGPGTRLTVL.

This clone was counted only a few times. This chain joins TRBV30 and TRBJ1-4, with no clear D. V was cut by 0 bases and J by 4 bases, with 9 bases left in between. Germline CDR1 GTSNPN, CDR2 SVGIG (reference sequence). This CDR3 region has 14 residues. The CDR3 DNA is TGTGCCTGGAGTGTACGACAAAGTAATGAAAAACTGTTTTTT. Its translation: CAWSVRQSNEKLFF.

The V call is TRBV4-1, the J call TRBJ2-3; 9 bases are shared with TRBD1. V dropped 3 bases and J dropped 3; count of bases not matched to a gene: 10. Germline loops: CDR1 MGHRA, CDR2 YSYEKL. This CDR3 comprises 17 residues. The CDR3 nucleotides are TGCGCCAGCAGCCAGGAACTGGGACAGGGACGGACAGATACGCAGTATTTT. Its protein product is CASSQELGQGRTDTQYF.

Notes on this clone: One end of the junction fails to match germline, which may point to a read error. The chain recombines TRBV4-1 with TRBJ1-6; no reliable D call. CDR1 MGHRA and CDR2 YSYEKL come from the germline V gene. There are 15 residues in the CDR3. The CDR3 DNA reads TGCGCCAGCAGCCAAGCGAGCAGGCATAATTCACCCCTCAACTTT. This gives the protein CASSQASRHNSPLNF.

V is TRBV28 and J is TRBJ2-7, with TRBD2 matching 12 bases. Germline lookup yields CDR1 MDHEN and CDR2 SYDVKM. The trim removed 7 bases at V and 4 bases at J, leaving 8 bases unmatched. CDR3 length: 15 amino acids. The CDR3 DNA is TGTGCCAGCAAGAAACCGGGACTAGCGGGTTACGAGCAGTACTTC. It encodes CASKKPGLAGYEQYF.

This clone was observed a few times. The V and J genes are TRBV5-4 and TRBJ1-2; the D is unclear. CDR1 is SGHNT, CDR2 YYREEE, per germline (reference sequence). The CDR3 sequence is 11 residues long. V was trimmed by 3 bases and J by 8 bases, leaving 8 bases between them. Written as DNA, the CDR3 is TGTGCCAGCAGCTCCTCGGTGGGCTACACCTTC. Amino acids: CASSSSVGYTF.

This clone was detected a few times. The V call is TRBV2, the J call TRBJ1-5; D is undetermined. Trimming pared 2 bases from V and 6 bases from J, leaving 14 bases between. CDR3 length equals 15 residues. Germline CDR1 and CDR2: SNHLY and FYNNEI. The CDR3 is CASSELAGIFQPQHF. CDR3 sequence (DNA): TGTGCCAGCAGTGAATTGGCAGGCATTTTTCAGCCCCAGCATTTT.

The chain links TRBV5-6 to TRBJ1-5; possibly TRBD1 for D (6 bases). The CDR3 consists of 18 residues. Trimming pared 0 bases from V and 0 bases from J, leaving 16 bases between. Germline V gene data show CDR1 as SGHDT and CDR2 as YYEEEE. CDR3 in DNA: TGTGCCAGCAGCTTGGGGGGGCCGGGGAGTTATAGCAATCAGCCCCAGCATTTT. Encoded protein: CASSLGGPGSYSNQPQHF.

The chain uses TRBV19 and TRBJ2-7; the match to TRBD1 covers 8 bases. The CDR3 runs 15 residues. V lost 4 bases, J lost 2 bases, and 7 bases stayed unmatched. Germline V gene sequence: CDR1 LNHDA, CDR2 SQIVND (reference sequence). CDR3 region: CASSTWGQVTYEQYF. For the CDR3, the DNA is TGTGCCAGTAGTACCTGGGGACAGGTTACCTACGAGCAGTACTTC.

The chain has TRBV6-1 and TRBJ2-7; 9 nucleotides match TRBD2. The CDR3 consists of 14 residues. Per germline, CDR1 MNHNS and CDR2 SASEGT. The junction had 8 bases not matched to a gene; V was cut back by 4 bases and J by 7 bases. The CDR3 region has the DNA TGTGCCAGCAGTGTGCGGGGGGGTTATGGGGAGCAGTACTTC. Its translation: CASSVRGGYGEQYF.

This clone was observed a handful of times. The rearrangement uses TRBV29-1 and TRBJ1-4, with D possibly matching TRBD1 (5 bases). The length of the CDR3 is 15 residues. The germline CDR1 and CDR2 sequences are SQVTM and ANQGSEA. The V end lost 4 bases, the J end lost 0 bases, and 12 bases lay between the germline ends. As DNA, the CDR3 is TGCAGCGTTGCCCGACAGTCCGCAACTAATGAAAAACTGTTTTTT. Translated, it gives CSVARQSATNEKLFF.

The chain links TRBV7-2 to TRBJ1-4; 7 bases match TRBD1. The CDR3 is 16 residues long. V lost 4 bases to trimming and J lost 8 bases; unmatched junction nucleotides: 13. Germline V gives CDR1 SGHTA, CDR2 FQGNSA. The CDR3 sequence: CASSSRTGGGREKLFF. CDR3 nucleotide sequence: TGTGCCAGCAGCTCCCGGACAGGCGGGGGGCGAGAAAAACTGTTTTTT. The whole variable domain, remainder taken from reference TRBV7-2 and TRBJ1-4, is GAGVSQSPSNKVTEKGKDVELRCDPISGHTALYWYRQSLGQGLEFLIYFQGNSAPDKSGLPSDRFSAERTGGSVSTLTIQRTQQEDSAVYLCASSSRTGGGREKLFFGSGTQLSVL.

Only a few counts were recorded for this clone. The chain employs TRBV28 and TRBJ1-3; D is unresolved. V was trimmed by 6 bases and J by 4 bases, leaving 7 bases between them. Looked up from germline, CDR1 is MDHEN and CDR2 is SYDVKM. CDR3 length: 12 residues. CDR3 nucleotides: TGTGCCAGCAGGAGGGCCGGAAACACCATATATTTT. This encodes CASRRAGNTIYF. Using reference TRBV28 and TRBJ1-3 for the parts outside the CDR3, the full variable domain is DVKVTQSSRYLVKRTGEKVFLECVQDMDHENMFWYRQDPGLGLRLIYFSYDVKMKEKGDIPEGYSVSREKKERFSLILESASTNQTSMYLCASRRAGNTIYFGEGSWLTVV.

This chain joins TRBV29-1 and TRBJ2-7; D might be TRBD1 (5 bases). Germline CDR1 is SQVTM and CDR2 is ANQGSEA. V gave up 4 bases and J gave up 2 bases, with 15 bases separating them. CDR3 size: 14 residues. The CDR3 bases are TGCAGCGTTGTTTGGGCAGGGCGCCCCTACGAGCAGTACTTC. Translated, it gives CSVVWAGRPYEQYF.

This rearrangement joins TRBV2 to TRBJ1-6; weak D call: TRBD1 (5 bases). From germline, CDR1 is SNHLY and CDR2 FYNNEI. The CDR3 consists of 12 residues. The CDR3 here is CATQGGNSPLHF. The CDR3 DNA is TGTGCTACGCAGGGAGGTAATTCACCCCTCCACTTT.

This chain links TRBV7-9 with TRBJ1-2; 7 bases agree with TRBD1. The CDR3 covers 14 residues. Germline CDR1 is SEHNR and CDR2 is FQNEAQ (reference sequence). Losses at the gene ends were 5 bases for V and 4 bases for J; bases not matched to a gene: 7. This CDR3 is CASSPNRGSYGYTF. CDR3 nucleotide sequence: TGTGCCAGCAGCCCAAACAGGGGATCCTATGGCTACACCTTC.

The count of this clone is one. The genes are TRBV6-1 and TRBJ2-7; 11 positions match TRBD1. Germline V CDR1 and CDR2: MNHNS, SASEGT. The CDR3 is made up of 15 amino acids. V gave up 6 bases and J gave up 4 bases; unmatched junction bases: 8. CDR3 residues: CASSHRDRGLYEQYF. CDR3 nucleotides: TGTGCCAGCAGCCACCGGGACAGGGGGTTGTACGAGCAGTACTTC.

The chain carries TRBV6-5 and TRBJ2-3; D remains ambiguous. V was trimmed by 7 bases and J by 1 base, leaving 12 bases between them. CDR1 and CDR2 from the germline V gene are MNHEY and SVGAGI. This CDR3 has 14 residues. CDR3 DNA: TGTGCCAGCACCCCCGTCCGTGGCACAGATACGCAGTATTTT. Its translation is CASTPVRGTDTQYF.

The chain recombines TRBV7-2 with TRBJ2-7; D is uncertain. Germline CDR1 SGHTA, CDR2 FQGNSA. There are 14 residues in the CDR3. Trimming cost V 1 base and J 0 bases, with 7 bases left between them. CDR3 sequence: CASSLVADSYEQYF. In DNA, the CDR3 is TGTGCCAGCAGCTTAGTAGCAGACTCCTACGAGCAGTACTTC.

The chain's CDR3 is CASSPQAGAHTGELFF. The CDR3, as DNA: TGTGCCAGCTCACCACAAGCGGGAGCCCACACCGGGGAGCTGTTTTTT. The J gene is TRBJ2-2, the V gene TRBV18; 8 nucleotides align to TRBD2. This CDR3 contains 16 residues. Unmatched junction bases numbered 4, after V lost 1 base and J lost 3 bases. CDR1 and CDR2 (germline): KGHSH, LQKENI.

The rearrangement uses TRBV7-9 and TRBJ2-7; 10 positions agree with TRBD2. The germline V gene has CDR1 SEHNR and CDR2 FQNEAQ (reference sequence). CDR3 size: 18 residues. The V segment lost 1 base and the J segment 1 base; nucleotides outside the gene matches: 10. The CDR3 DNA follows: TGTGCCAGCAGCTTAGGGCTAGCGGGAGAGGTGAGATCCTACGAGCAGTACTTC. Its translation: CASSLGLAGEVRSYEQYF.

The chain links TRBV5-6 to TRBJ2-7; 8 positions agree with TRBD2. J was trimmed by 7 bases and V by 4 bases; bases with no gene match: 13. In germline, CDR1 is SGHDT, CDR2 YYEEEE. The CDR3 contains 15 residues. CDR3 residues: CASSPGLAGRFEQYF. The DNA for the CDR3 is TGTGCCAGCAGCCCAGGACTAGCCGGCCGGTTTGAGCAGTACTTC.